This T cell receptor beta chain was captured by sequencing in a study of vaccination effects on CD4 cells after COVID-19. Study results and limitations: Clones of infection and vaccine origin contracted markedly late after vaccination.

This CDR3 has 15 residues. Between the trimmed V and J ends, which lost 4 bases and 7 bases, there was a span of 16 bases. Per the germline V gene, CDR1 is SEHNR and CDR2 is FQNEAQ (reference sequence). ViraFEST expansion of antigen-specific CD4+ T cells with viral peptide pools preceded sequencing. When around 10 days of culture had elapsed, CD4+ T cells were isolated. Among the vaccine recipients, none had a prior SARS-CoV-2 infection, and nucleocapsid antibodies were negative. Profiling relied on immunoSEQ multiplex PCR, and the TCRdb table lists in-frame clones only, not all of them. The table shows roughly 20,000 clones, with 73% occurring only once. As for this clone: The antigen is not known.

The sample in question was CD4+ T cells from PBMCs cultured with HCoV-NL63 spike peptides, obtained before COVID-19 vaccination. This clonotype originated in a human donor who received a COVID-19 vaccine. The chain is built from TRBV7-9 and TRBJ1-4; D ambiguous. This CDR3 reads CASSSIPGISEKLFF. The CDR3 DNA follows: TGTGCCAGCAGCTCGATACCTGGTATTAGTGAAAAACTGTTTTTT.